A selection of T cell receptor beta chains follows, all from one sample in a study of regulatory T cells in long-lasting Graves disease. MiXCR, run by TCRdb on the multiplex PCR reads, gives a single entry per CDR3 protein. The data hold around 400,000 distinct CDR3 sequences, with 12% observed a single time. The data also belong to a second study, concerning T cells in Graves' hyperthyroidism and ophthalmopathy.

The material was peripheral blood mononuclear cells (PBMCs), obtained at new diagnosis, from a patient treated with antithyroid drugs. These receptors all stem from a woman under 30 with Graves disease. Each CDR3 is given with its conserved first and last residue. D genes are given only for firm matches. A clone size is listed for some rows: how often the clone was seen (once, few, many), or a class if it is expanded.

TRBV11-2	many	TRBJ2-3	TRBD2	CASSEGTSGRQDTQYF	TGTGCCAGCAGCGAAGGGACTAGCGGGAGACAAGATACGCAGTATTTT
TRBV9	many	TRBJ2-3	-	CASSVGDSATDTQYF	TGTGCCAGCAGCGTAGGTGACAGCGCCACAGATACGCAGTATTTT
TRBV28	many	TRBJ1-1	TRBD1	CASSYRGRTGTEAFF	TGTGCCAGCAGTTACAGGGGGCGGACGGGCACTGAAGCTTTCTTT
TRBV10-3	many	TRBJ2-2	TRBD2	CAISREGPGELFF	TGTGCCATCAGTCGGGAGGGACCCGGGGAGCTGTTTTTT
TRBV20-1	-	TRBJ2-7	-	CSARAPLTPNREQYF	TGCAGTGCTAGAGCCCCCCTGACTCCAAATCGGGAGCAGTACTTC
TRBV7-9	-	TRBJ2-1	TRBD1	CASSHPGGNEQLF	TGTGCCAGCAGCCATCCAGGGGGCAATGAGCAGCTCTTC
TRBV4-2	once	TRBJ2-1	TRBD2	CASSHTRGTSGNNEQFF	TGTGCCAGCAGCCACACGAGGGGGACTAGCGGAAACAATGAGCAGTTCTTC
TRBV11-2	many	TRBJ2-5	TRBD2	CASTPRRAGAETQYF	TGTGCCAGCACCCCGCGGAGAGCGGGAGCGGAGACCCAGTACTTC
TRBV18	few	TRBJ1-4	TRBD1	CASSPSQGGALFF	TGTGCCAGCTCACCGTCACAGGGGGGTGCACTGTTTTTT
TRBV30	many	TRBJ1-5	TRBD1	CAWSGTGLNQPQHF	TGTGCCTGGAGCGGGACAGGGCTAAATCAGCCCCAGCATTTT
TRBV3-1	many	TRBJ1-1	-	CASSQEGSPAFF	TGTGCCAGCAGCCAAGAGGGGTCCCCAGCTTTCTTT
TRBV5-5	-	TRBJ2-3	TRBD2	CASSLAFVAGESTDTQYF	TGTGCCAGCAGCTTGGCCTTTGTAGCGGGGGAGAGCACAGATACGCAGTATTTT
TRBV7-3	many	TRBJ2-2	-	CASSAHLGLPNTGELFF	TGTGCCAGCAGCGCTCACTTGGGACTCCCGAACACCGGGGAGCTGTTTTTT
TRBV7-9	few	TRBJ1-1	-	CASSPTQGASEAFF	TGTGCCAGCAGCCCCACGCAGGGCGCCTCGGAAGCTTTCTTT
TRBV7-6	-	TRBJ1-2	-	CASSPGTSGYGYTF	TGTGCCAGCAGCCCCGGGACGTCGGGCTATGGCTACACCTTC
TRBV12-3/TRBV12-4	many	TRBJ2-5	TRBD1	CASSGDRAGTQYF	TGTGCCAGCAGTGGGGACAGGGCGGGTACCCAGTACTTC
TRBV4-1	-	TRBJ2-5	TRBD2	CASSQDPSGGPGETQYF	TGCGCCAGCAGCCAAGACCCTAGCGGGGGGCCGGGGGAGACCCAGTACTTC
TRBV19	-	TRBJ2-3	TRBD1	CASSPRDRSTDTQYF	TGTGCCAGTAGTCCCCGGGACAGGAGCACAGATACGCAGTATTTT
TRBV19	-	TRBJ2-2	TRBD2	CASSRRLAGGNTGELFF	TGTGCCAGTAGTCGAAGACTAGCGGGAGGCAACACCGGGGAGCTGTTTTTT
TRBV7-8	many	TRBJ2-2	-	CASSFSRAGELFF	TGTGCCAGCAGCTTTAGCAGGGCCGGGGAGCTGTTTTTT
TRBV12-3/TRBV12-4	many	TRBJ2-5	-	CASSLWGDTKETQYF	TGTGCCAGCAGTTTATGGGGGGACACGAAAGAGACCCAGTACTTC
TRBV2	many	TRBJ1-2	-	CASSIGTLGYGYTF	TGTGCCAGCAGTATCGGGACGTTAGGATATGGCTACACCTTC
TRBV6-1	many	TRBJ1-1	TRBD1	CAPSGQGARMNTEAFF	TGTGCCCCGTCGGGACAGGGGGCGAGAATGAACACTGAAGCTTTCTTT